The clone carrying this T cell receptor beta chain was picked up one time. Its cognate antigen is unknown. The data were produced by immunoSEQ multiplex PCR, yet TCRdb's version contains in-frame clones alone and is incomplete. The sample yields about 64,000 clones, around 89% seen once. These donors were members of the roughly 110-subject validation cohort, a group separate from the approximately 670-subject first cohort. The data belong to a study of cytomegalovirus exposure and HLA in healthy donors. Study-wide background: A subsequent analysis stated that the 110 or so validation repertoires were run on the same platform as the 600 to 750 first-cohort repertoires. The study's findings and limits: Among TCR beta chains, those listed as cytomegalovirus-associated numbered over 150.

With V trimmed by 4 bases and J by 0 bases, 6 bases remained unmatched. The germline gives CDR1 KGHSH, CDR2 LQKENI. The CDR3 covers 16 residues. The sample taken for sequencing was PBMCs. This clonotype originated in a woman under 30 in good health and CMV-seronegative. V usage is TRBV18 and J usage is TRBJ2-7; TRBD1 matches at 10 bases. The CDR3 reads CASSRLGTGASYEQYF. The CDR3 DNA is TGTGCCAGCTCACGTTTAGGGACAGGGGCCTCCTACGAGCAGTACTTC. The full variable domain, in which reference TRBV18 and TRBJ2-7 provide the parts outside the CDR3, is NAGVMQNPRHLVRRRGQEARLRCSPMKGHSHVYWYRQLPEEGLKFMVYLQKENIIDESGMPKERFSAEFPKEGPSILRIQQVVRGDSAAYFCASSRLGTGASYEQYFGPGTRLTVT.